This T cell receptor beta chain was captured by sequencing in a study of OX40 agonist ivuxolimab in advanced cancers. Study-level background: Patients assigned to dose escalation were diagnosed with hepatocellular carcinoma, melanoma, renal cell or head and neck cancer. Partial responses were seen in three patients, one with hepatocellular carcinoma and two with cutaneous melanoma. Study-wide points: Averaging showed that CD8+ T cells had more expanded clones than CD4+ did.

Points on this clone: The antigen is undetermined.

Between the trimmed V and J ends, which lost 5 bases and 7 bases, there was a span of 9 bases. The germline gives CDR1 SGHAT, CDR2 FQNNGV. This CDR3 region has 11 residues. TCRdb's table, derived via immunoSEQ multiplex PCR, lists solely in-frame clones and lacks some. This sample has fewer than 20,000 clones, with 84% found just once. This specimen consisted of CD4+ or CD8+ T cells sorted from blood, obtained in a trial of the OX40 agonist ivuxolimab. The gene calls are TRBV11-2 and TRBJ2-7; the D call may be TRBD1 or TRBD2 (5 bases each). This clonotype originated in an adult with an advanced solid tumor such as melanoma, head and neck, liver or kidney cancer. Here the CDR3 reads CASSLGTEQYF. CDR3 sequence (DNA): TGTGCCAGCAGCCTAGGGACGGAGCAGTACTTC.